The sequence of this T cell receptor (beta chain) was determined in a study of regulatory T cells in long-lasting Graves disease. The overall study: Prior antithyroid drug treatment in newly diagnosed Graves' patients lasted under 3 months. Study-level findings and limits: Gene preferences differed: TRBV28, TRBJ1-2, TRBJ2-5 in persistent cases. Reduced TCR diversity was observed in persistent Graves' patients versus newly diagnosed patients.

Time point denoted: newly diagnosed GD, antithyroid drugs for less than 3 months. Extracted PBMC RNA gave rise to the TCR library. From an endocrinology department in Xi'an, China, came the patients. Assembly of TCR beta libraries relied on iRepertoire HTBI primers together with Arm-PCR of CDR3 regions. In TCRdb, the multiplex PCR reads were re-called with MiXCR into one record per CDR3 protein. This sample has around 250,000 distinct CDR3 sequences, with over 20% found just once. V lost 0 bases to trimming and J lost 4 bases, with 10 bases between them. Germline V gene lookup returns CDR1 SGDLS and CDR2 YYNGEE. CDR3 length: 14 residues. In this sample, this clonotype turned up a few times. Its antigen is unknown.

Sequenced here: peripheral blood mononuclear cells (PBMCs), sampled at new diagnosis, from a patient treated with antithyroid drugs. This TCR derives from a female donor with Graves disease. The chain employs TRBV9 and TRBJ1-2; D not resolved. The CDR3 sequence: CASSVVAGFYGYTF. The DNA for the CDR3 is TGTGCCAGCAGCGTAGTTGCCGGGTTCTATGGCTACACCTTC.